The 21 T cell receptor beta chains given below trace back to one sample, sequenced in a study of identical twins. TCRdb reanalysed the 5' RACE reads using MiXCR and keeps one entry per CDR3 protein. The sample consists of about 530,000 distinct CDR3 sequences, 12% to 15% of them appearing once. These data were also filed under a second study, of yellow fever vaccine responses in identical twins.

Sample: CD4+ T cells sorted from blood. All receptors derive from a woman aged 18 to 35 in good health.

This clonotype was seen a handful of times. The CDR3 sequence is CAISGETGSRSYNEQFF. Written as DNA, the CDR3 is TGTGCCATCAGTGGAGAGACAGGTTCAAGATCCTACAATGAGCAGTTCTTC. The chain carries TRBV10-3 and TRBJ2-1, with TRBD1 as a possible D gene (6 bases). Trimming took 4 bases from V and 1 from J, leaving 17 bases between them. The CDR3 is 17 residues long. Per the germline V gene, CDR1 is ENHRY and CDR2 is SYGVKD.

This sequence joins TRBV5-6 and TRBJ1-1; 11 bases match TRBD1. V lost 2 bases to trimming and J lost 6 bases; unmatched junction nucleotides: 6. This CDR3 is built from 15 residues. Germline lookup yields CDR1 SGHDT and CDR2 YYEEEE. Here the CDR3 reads CASSFGQGATPEAFF. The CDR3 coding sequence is TGTGCCAGCAGCTTCGGACAGGGGGCAACCCCTGAAGCTTTCTTT.

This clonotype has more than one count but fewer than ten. CDR3 loop: CSARGKTSGSIGEQFF. The CDR3 coding sequence is TGCAGTGCTAGAGGGAAGACTAGCGGGAGCATCGGTGAGCAGTTCTTC. V usage is TRBV20-1 and J usage is TRBJ2-1; 12 bases are a match to TRBD2. V was clipped by 1 base and J by 9 bases; unmatched bases: 10. The CDR3 is 16 amino acids. Germline CDR1 reads DFQATT; CDR2 reads SNEGSKA (reference sequence).

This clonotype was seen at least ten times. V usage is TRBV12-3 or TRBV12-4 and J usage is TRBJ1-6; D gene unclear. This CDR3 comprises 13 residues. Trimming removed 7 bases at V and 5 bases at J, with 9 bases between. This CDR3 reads CASTYIDNSPLHF. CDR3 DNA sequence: TGTGCCAGCACATATATCGATAATTCACCCCTCCACTTT.

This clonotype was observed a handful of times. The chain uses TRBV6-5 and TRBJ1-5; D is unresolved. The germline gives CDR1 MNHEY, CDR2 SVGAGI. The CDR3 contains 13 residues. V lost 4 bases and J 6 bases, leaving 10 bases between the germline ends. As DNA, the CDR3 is TGTGCCAGCAGTTTCGTTGAGAGTCAGCCCCAGCATTTT. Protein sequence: CASSFVESQPQHF.

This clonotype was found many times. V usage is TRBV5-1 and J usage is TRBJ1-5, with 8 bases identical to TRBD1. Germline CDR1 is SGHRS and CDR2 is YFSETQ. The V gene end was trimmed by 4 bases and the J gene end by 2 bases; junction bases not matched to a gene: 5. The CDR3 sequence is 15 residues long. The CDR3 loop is CASSIGQGGNQPQHF. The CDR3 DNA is TGCGCCAGCAGCATTGGACAGGGCGGCAATCAGCCCCAGCATTTT.

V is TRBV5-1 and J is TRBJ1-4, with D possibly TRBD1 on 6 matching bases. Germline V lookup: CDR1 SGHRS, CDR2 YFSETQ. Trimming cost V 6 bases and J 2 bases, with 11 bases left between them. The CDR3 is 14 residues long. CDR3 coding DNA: TGCGCCAGCACCGAGACAGGCACTAATGAAAAACTGTTTTTT. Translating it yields CASTETGTNEKLFF.

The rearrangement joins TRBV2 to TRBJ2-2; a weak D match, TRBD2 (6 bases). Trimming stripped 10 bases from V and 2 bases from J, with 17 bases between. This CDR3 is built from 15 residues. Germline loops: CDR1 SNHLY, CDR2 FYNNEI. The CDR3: CAMNPGTPNTGELFF. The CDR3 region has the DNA TGTGCCATGAATCCCGGGACTCCCAACACCGGGGAGCTGTTTTTT.

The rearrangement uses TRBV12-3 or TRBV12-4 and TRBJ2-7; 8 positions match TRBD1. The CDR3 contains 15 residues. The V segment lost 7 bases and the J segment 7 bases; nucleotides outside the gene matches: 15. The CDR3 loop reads CASTDVAQGAFEQYF. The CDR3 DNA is TGTGCCAGCACGGACGTCGCGCAGGGGGCGTTTGAGCAGTACTTC.

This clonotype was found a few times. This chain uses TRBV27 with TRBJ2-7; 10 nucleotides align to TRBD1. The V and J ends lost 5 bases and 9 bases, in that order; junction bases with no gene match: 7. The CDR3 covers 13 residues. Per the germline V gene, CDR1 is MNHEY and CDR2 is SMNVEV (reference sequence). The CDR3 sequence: CASSPTGGGWQYF. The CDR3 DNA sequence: TGTGCCAGCAGTCCGACAGGGGGCGGTTGGCAGTACTTC.

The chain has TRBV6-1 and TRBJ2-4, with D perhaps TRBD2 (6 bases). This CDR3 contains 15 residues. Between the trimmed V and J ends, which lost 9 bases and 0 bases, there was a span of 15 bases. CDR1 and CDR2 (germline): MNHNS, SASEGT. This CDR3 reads CASCDGGLAKNIQYF. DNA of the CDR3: TGTGCCAGTTGCGACGGGGGATTAGCCAAAAACATTCAGTACTTC.

CDR3 amino acids: CASSLGSGGEQYV. The CDR3 DNA reads TGCGCCAGCAGCTTGGGGTCCGGGGGCGAGCAGTACGTC. The chain uses TRBV5-1 and TRBJ2-7; maybe TRBD2 (6 bases). V lost 0 bases, J lost 6 bases, and 10 bases lay in between. This CDR3 has 13 amino acids. Per germline, CDR1 SGHRS and CDR2 YFSETQ.

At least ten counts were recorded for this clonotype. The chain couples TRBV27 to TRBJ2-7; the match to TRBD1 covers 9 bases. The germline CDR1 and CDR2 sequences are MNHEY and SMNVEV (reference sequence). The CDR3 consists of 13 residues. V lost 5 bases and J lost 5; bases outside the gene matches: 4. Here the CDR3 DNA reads TGTGCCAGCAGTGGACAGGGGCTCCACGAGCAGTACTTC. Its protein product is CASSGQGLHEQYF.

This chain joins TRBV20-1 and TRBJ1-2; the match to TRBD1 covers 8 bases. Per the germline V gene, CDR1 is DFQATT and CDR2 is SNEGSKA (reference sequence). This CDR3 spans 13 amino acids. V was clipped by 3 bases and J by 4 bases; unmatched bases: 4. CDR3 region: CSAREDRGYGYTF. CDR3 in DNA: TGCAGTGCTAGGGAAGACAGGGGCTATGGCTACACCTTC.

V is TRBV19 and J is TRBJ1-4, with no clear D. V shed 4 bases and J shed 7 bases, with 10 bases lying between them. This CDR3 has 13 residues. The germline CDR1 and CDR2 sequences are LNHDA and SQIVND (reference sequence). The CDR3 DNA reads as TGTGCCAGTAGTAGGGCGACGGGTGAAAAACTGTTTTTT. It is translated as CASSRATGEKLFF.

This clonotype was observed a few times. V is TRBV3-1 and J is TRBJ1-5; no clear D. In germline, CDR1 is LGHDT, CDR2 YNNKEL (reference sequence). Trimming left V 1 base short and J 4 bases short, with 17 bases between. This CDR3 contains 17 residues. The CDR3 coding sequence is TGTGCCAGCAGCCAAGGCCCGTGGACGGCCCGTAATCAGCCCCAGCATTTT. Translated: CASSQGPWTARNQPQHF.

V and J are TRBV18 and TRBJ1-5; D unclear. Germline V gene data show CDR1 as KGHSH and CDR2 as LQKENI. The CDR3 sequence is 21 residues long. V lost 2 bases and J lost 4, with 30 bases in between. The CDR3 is CASSPVRSLSLLGGGNQPQHF. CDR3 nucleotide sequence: TGTGCCAGCTCACCAGTCCGCTCGCTCAGTTTATTAGGAGGAGGTAATCAGCCCCAGCATTTT. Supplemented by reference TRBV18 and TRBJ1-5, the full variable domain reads NAGVMQNPRHLVRRRGQEARLRCSPMKGHSHVYWYRQLPEEGLKFMVYLQKENIIDESGMPKERFSAEFPKEGPSILRIQQVVRGDSAAYFCASSPVRSLSLLGGGNQPQHFGDGTRLSIL.

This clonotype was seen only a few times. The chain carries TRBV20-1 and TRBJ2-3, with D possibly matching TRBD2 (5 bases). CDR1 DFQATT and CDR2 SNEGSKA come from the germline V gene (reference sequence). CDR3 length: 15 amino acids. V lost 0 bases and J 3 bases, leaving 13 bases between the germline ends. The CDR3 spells CSARDFLAGTDTQYF. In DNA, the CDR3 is TGCAGTGCTAGAGATTTCCTAGCAGGTACAGATACGCAGTATTTT.

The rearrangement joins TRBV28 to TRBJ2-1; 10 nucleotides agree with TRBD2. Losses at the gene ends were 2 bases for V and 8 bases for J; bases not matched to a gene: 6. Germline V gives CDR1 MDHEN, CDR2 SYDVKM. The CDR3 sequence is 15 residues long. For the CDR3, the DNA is TGTGCCAGCAGTTTAGGTGGTAGCGGGAGGTATGAGCAGTTCTTC. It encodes CASSLGGSGRYEQFF.

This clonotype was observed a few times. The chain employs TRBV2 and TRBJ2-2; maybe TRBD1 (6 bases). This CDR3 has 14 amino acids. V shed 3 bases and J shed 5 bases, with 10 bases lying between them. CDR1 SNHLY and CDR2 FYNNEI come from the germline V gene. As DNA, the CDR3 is TGTGCCAGCAGTGAGGGAGACAGGACCGGGGAGCTGTTTTTT. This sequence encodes CASSEGDRTGELFF.

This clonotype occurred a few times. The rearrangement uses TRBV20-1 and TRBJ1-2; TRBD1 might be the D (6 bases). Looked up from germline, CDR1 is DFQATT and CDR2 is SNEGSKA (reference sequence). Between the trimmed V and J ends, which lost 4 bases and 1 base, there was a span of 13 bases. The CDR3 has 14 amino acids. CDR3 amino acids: CSATGQGNNYGYTF. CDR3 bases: TGCAGTGCTACCGGGCAGGGGAATAACTATGGCTACACCTTC.